Below, 4 T cell receptor beta chains from the same sample are listed, as sequenced in a study of technical replicates of blood from a handful of donors. The table came from immunoSEQ multiplex PCR; TCRdb's copy has only in-frame clones and leaves some out. The sample carries tens of thousands of clones, around 95% recorded once. The sequenced sample was T cells isolated from PBMCs. Source of these receptors: a human donor in good health.

Only one count was recorded for this clone. The chain links TRBV5-1 to TRBJ2-1; TRBD2 aligns across 11 bases. The V and J ends lost 5 bases and 5 bases, in that order; junction bases with no gene match: 6. Germline V gene data show CDR1 as SGHRS and CDR2 as YFSETQ. This CDR3 comprises 15 residues. The CDR3 reads CASRVGLADDNEQFF. The CDR3 region has the DNA TGCGCCAGCAGGGTGGGACTAGCGGACGACAATGAGCAGTTCTTC.

V and J are TRBV7-8 and TRBJ2-7; TRBD1 agrees at 7 bases. V was pared by 2 bases and J by 3 bases, with 4 bases of the junction left unmatched. The CDR3 contains 14 residues. Germline assignment: CDR1 SGHVS and CDR2 FQNEAQ. The CDR3 is CASSLTGTDYEQYF. CDR3 DNA: TGTGCCAGCAGCTTAACGGGGACAGACTACGAGCAGTACTTC.

The rearrangement uses TRBV9 and TRBJ1-2; D ambiguous. Germline-derived CDR1 and CDR2 are SGDLS and YYNGEE. CDR3 length: 14 amino acids. The V end was cut by 0 bases, the J end by 0 bases, with 6 bases between. DNA for the CDR3: TGTGCCAGCAGCGTAGATAATACTAACTATGGCTACACCTTC. Translated: CASSVDNTNYGYTF.

The rearrangement uses TRBV11-2 and TRBJ2-1; 7 bases are shared with TRBD2. The germline CDR1 and CDR2 sequences are SGHAT and FQNNGV. The CDR3 spans 19 residues. V shed 7 bases, J shed 10 bases, and the junction held 28 bases outside the gene matches. The CDR3 loop reads CASTRLALRKTPPQLEQFF. The CDR3 nucleotides are TGTGCCAGCACAAGACTAGCCCTAAGAAAAACACCCCCACAATTAGAGCAGTTCTTC.